The clone carrying this TCR beta chain is a singleton in its sample. The entry originates in a study of OX40 agonist ivuxolimab in advanced cancers. About the study: A partial response was reached by three patients: one with hepatocellular carcinoma and two with cutaneous melanoma.

Using immunoSEQ multiplex PCR, the repertoire was profiled, and TCRdb retains in-frame clones only, with some absent. The data contain 20,000 to 25,000 clones, more than 80% of them singletons. The sequencing here drew on CD4+ or CD8+ T cells sorted from blood, taken in a trial of the OX40 agonist ivuxolimab. The source of this sequence is an adult with an advanced solid tumor such as melanoma, head and neck, liver or kidney cancer.

The CDR3 spells CASSRDSSNQPQHF. CDR3 nucleotides: TGTGCCAGCAGCCGGGACAGTAGCAATCAGCCCCAGCATTTT. This rearrangement joins TRBV7-9 to TRBJ1-5; TRBD1 agrees at 7 bases. The CDR3 runs 14 residues. V lost 5 bases and J lost 0; bases outside the gene matches: 1. Germline-derived CDR1 and CDR2 are SEHNR and FQNEAQ (reference sequence).